This T cell receptor (beta chain) was sequenced during a study of CD8+ T cells in alopecia areata. Looking at the study overall: Treated patients received oral tofacitinib, 5 to 10 mg twice daily. Study-wide results and limits: Relative to normal scalp, lesional scalp, especially alopecia totalis/universalis, showed higher clonality. Both scalp clonality and the expanded CD8+ clones among the top 100 showed a significant decrease with tofacitinib.

Germline loops: CDR1 LGHNA, CDR2 YSLEER. Losses at the gene ends were 4 bases for V and 7 bases for J; bases not matched to a gene: 13. The CDR3 loop spans 16 amino acids. Comment on this clone: Its specificity is not known.

Treatment: oral pan-JAK inhibitor, 5-10 mg twice daily. The investigators collected lesional scalp punch biopsies and peripheral blood from alopecia areata patients. Sequencing relied on a cDNA template that was reverse transcribed from extracted RNA. Method: immunoSEQ multiplex PCR; TCRdb's copy keeps in-frame clones and lacks some. Among under 95,000 clones listed, approximately 70% were seen once. The chain uses TRBV4-3 and TRBJ1-2, with TRBD1 matching 9 bases. The sequence came from a human donor with alopecia areata. The starting material was CD8+ T cells sorted from blood, obtained around week 46, from a patient treated with tofacitinib. The CDR3 here is CASSRAGTGNDPGYTF. As DNA, the CDR3 is TGCGCCAGCAGCCGAGCCGGGACAGGGAACGACCCTGGCTACACCTTC.